The clone carrying this TCR beta chain appeared a few times. Primed by a sample-barcoded 5' primer and a J-beta primer mix, a second PCR proceeded for about 7 to 11 cycles. TCRdb ran MiXCR on the 5' RACE reads and lists one entry per CDR3 protein. This sample has about 730,000 distinct CDR3 sequences, with roughly 45% found just once. This CDR3 is built from 16 residues. Trimming took 3 bases from V and 2 from J; bases not matched to a gene: 7. In germline, CDR1 is SGHNT, CDR2 YYREEE (reference sequence). The study isolated at least 6.5 million PBMCs from each sample. This sample was included in a study of blood T cells in healthy people across ages.

Input material: blood. The receptor's source is a woman between 55 and 75 years old in good health. V is TRBV5-4 and J is TRBJ2-4, with 8 bases identical to TRBD1. The CDR3 sequence: CASSSRGLRTKNIQYF. The CDR3 DNA sequence: TGTGCCAGCAGCTCCAGGGGGCTTAGGACCAAAAACATTCAGTACTTC.